These 22 T cell receptor beta chains originate from one sample sequenced in a study of shared clonotypes between healthy human individuals. Some clones are missing from TCRdb's copy, which holds only in-frame ones; the method was immunoSEQ multiplex PCR. Of about 600,000 clones listed, about 96% are singletons. Material: naive CD4+ T cells sorted from blood. Subset described: CD45RA+ positively selected. The receptors were sampled from a woman between 25 and 40 years old in good health.

The chain uses TRBV5-6 and TRBJ2-5; D not certain. CDR3 length: 14 residues. Germline assignment: CDR1 SGHDT and CDR2 YYEEEE. Trimming shortened V by 1 base and J by 1 base, and 8 bases separated the two germline ends. CDR3 residues: CASSLWSRQETQYF. CDR3 nucleotide sequence: TGTGCCAGCAGCTTGTGGAGCCGCCAAGAGACCCAGTACTTC. Combining the CDR3 with reference TRBV5-6 and TRBJ2-5 gives the whole variable domain DAGVTQSPTHLIKTRGQQVTLRCSPKSGHDTVSWYQQALGQGPQFIFQYYEEEERQRGNFPDRFSGHQFPNYSSELNVNALLLGDSALYLCASSLWSRQETQYFGPGTRLLVL.

This clone was found once. The genes are TRBV10-3 and TRBJ1-5, with D unresolved. The V gene's germline CDR1 is ENHRY and CDR2 SYGVKD. V lost 6 bases and J 5 bases, leaving 11 bases between the germline ends. The CDR3 contains 13 residues. CDR3 coding DNA: TGTGCCATCAGGGTAACTGAGGATCAGCCCCAGCATTTT. Its protein product is CAIRVTEDQPQHF.

The chain couples TRBV14 to TRBJ2-7, with TRBD1 matching over 7 bases. Germline V lookup: CDR1 SGHDN, CDR2 FVKESK. Trimming cost V 8 bases and J 9 bases; bases outside gene matches: 13. The CDR3 length is 13 residues. The CDR3 here is CASRTGASSGQYF. The CDR3 coding sequence is TGTGCCAGCCGGACAGGCGCGTCCTCAGGGCAGTACTTC.

The rearrangement uses TRBV5-4 and TRBJ2-7; D tentatively fits TRBD1 or TRBD2 (5 bases each). The CDR3 length is 14 residues. Between the trimmed V and J ends, which lost 5 bases and 0 bases, there was a span of 12 bases. Per germline, CDR1 SGHNT and CDR2 YYREEE (reference sequence). The CDR3 nucleotides read TGTGCCAGCAGGTCCGGGACGGCCTCCTACGAGCAGTACTTC. This codes for CASRSGTASYEQYF.

The chain uses TRBV7-9 and TRBJ1-3; D ambiguous. Germline values: CDR1 SEHNR, CDR2 FQNEAQ (reference sequence). V gave up 1 base and J gave up 0 bases, with 19 bases separating them. CDR3 length equals 19 residues. CDR3 in amino acids: CASSLVAVSLGYSGNTIYF. For the CDR3, the DNA is TGTGCCAGCAGCTTAGTTGCCGTATCCTTAGGTTACTCTGGAAACACCATATATTTT.

The chain couples TRBV18 to TRBJ2-5; TRBD1 might be the D (5 bases). Gene TRBJ2-7 matches the end of the DNA better, so the J call may be wrong. Germline V gene lookup returns CDR1 KGHSH and CDR2 LQKENI. This CDR3 contains 13 residues. CDR3 in amino acids: CASSPPQGYEQYF. As DNA, the CDR3 is TGTGCCAGCTCACCCCCCCAGGGTTACGAGCAGTACTTC.

The chain carries TRBV5-1 and TRBJ2-3; no definite D call. With 4 bases removed from V and 6 bases from J, the gap between germline ends came to 12 bases. This CDR3 is built from 13 residues. CDR1 and CDR2 from the germline V gene are SGHRS and YFSETQ. The CDR3 protein is CASSPPFPDTQYF. In DNA form, the CDR3 reads TGCGCCAGCAGCCCCCCGTTCCCGGATACGCAGTATTTT.

The genes are TRBV5-4 and TRBJ1-2; D gene ambiguous. The length of the CDR3 is 12 residues. V lost 3 bases and J 5 bases, leaving 8 bases between the germline ends. Germline V CDR1 and CDR2: SGHNT, YYREEE (reference sequence). CDR3 DNA sequence: TGTGCCAGCAGCTCGGACGGATATGGCTACACCTTC. As protein: CASSSDGYGYTF.

V and J are TRBV29-1 and TRBJ1-5; the D gene is possibly TRBD1 (5 bases). The V gene's germline CDR1 is SQVTM and CDR2 ANQGSEA. V lost 5 bases and J 8 bases, leaving 19 bases between the germline ends. The CDR3 extends over 14 amino acids. CDR3 DNA: TGCAGCGTTACATTCGGGGGGGGTCGAGAGCCCCAGCATTTT. It is translated as CSVTFGGGREPQHF.

This chain uses TRBV27 with TRBJ2-3; TRBD1 is a possible D gene (6 bases). Trimming pared 5 bases from V and 3 bases from J, leaving 15 bases between. The CDR3 has 15 amino acids. Germline CDR1 is MNHEY and CDR2 is SMNVEV (reference sequence). The CDR3 DNA reads as TGTGCCAGCAGTCCGTACAGGGTCGGGACAGATACGCAGTATTTT. Translation gives CASSPYRVGTDTQYF.

The chain carries TRBV6-1 and TRBJ2-5; weak D call: TRBD1 (6 bases). Per the germline V gene, CDR1 is MNHNS and CDR2 is SASEGT. Trimming took off 7 bases at V and 5 bases at J, with 20 bases between the two ends. The CDR3 loop spans 15 amino acids. The CDR3 DNA is TGTGCCAGCACACCCGGGACACCCGTCCGGGAGACCCAGTACTTC. Translating it yields CASTPGTPVRETQYF.

The chain links TRBV6-6 to TRBJ1-6; no definite D call. Trimming cost V 2 bases and J 9 bases, with 8 bases left between them. CDR3 length equals 13 residues. The germline V gene has CDR1 MNHNY and CDR2 SVGAGI (reference sequence). The CDR3 nucleotides read TGTGCCAGCAGTTACGACGGGGTTTCACCCCTCCACTTT. Residues: CASSYDGVSPLHF.

The rearrangement links TRBV11-1 to TRBJ1-2; D remains unclear. V gave up 2 bases and J gave up 7 bases, with 14 bases separating them. This CDR3 contains 14 residues. CDR1 is SGHAT and CDR2 is FQDESV in the germline V gene (reference sequence). The CDR3 spells CASSLSSQVGGYTF. The CDR3 DNA reads as TGTGCCAGCAGCTTATCTTCCCAGGTTGGTGGCTACACCTTC.

The V and J genes are TRBV5-1 and TRBJ2-2; D perhaps matches TRBD1 (5 bases). Germline V gives CDR1 SGHRS, CDR2 YFSETQ. V lost 3 bases and J 6 bases, leaving 12 bases between the germline ends. This CDR3 contains 14 residues. The CDR3 protein is CASSSREWAGELFF. DNA for the CDR3: TGCGCCAGCAGCTCCAGGGAATGGGCCGGGGAGCTGTTTTTT.

The gene calls are TRBV10-3 and TRBJ2-7, with D maybe TRBD1 (6 bases). CDR3 size: 15 residues. Germline assignment: CDR1 ENHRY and CDR2 SYGVKD. Trimming stripped 3 bases from V and 3 bases from J, with 15 bases between. This CDR3 reads CAISESGTRYYEQYF. Here the CDR3 DNA reads TGTGCCATCAGTGAATCAGGGACAAGATACTACGAGCAGTACTTC.

V usage is TRBV19 and J usage is TRBJ1-1; TRBD1 matches at 8 bases. J lost 7 bases, V lost 6 bases, and 7 bases had no gene match. CDR1 LNHDA and CDR2 SQIVND come from the germline V gene (reference sequence). The length of the CDR3 is 13 residues. This CDR3 is CASSLGTGDEAFF. In nucleotides, the CDR3 is TGTGCCAGTAGCCTGGGGACAGGCGATGAAGCTTTCTTT.

V gene TRBV12-5 combines with J gene TRBJ2-1; TRBD2 agrees at 11 bases. The germline V gene encodes CDR1 LGHNT and CDR2 FRNRAP. V lost 7 bases to trimming and J lost 7 bases; unmatched junction nucleotides: 12. This CDR3 spans 16 amino acids. Here the CDR3 DNA reads TGTGCTAGTGCCATTAGCGGGAGGGCCTTTGGAAATGAGCAGTTCTTC. Its protein product is CASAISGRAFGNEQFF.

This clone was found once. The rearrangement uses TRBV10-3 and TRBJ2-5, with a weak D call TRBD2 (6 bases). The CDR3 covers 14 residues. CDR1 ENHRY and CDR2 SYGVKD come from the germline V gene. V was shortened by 6 bases and J by 1 base, with 12 bases between the two germline ends. The CDR3 loop is CAISEGRGQETQYF. In DNA form, the CDR3 reads TGTGCCATCAGCGAGGGGCGGGGCCAAGAGACCCAGTACTTC.

For this clone: The sample carries other DNA sequences with the same CDR3. V gene TRBV7-2 combines with J gene TRBJ2-1; D remains ambiguous. V lost 0 bases and J lost 7, with 4 bases in between. This CDR3 is 12 amino acids long. Germline CDR1 reads SGHTA; CDR2 reads FQGNSA. The CDR3 nucleotides are TGTGCCAGCAGCTTAGCTAGGAATGAGCAGTTCTTC. Its translation is CASSLARNEQFF.

The chain employs TRBV28 and TRBJ1-2, with a weak D call TRBD1 (6 bases). The CDR3 runs to 12 residues. Germline V gene lookup returns CDR1 MDHEN and CDR2 SYDVKM. Trimming pared 7 bases from V and 3 bases from J, leaving 9 bases between. CDR3 region: CASTGVHYGYTF. The CDR3 DNA sequence: TGTGCCAGCACAGGGGTTCACTATGGCTACACCTTC.

The gene calls are TRBV27 and TRBJ1-5; a weak D match, TRBD1 (6 bases). The germline CDR1 and CDR2 sequences are MNHEY and SMNVEV (reference sequence). The CDR3 runs 16 residues. Trimming removed 4 bases at V and 0 bases at J, with 13 bases between. The chain's CDR3 is CASSSSRTDSNQPQHF. CDR3 nucleotides: TGTGCCAGCAGTTCCTCTAGGACAGATAGCAATCAGCCCCAGCATTTT.

This rearrangement joins TRBV27 to TRBJ2-7; D ambiguous. The CDR3 loop spans 13 amino acids. Germline CDR1 is MNHEY and CDR2 is SMNVEV (reference sequence). The V end lost 1 base, the J end lost 3 bases, and 7 bases lay between the germline ends. The CDR3 loop is CASSLYPGYEQYF. CDR3 coding DNA: TGTGCCAGCAGTTTATACCCAGGCTACGAGCAGTACTTC.